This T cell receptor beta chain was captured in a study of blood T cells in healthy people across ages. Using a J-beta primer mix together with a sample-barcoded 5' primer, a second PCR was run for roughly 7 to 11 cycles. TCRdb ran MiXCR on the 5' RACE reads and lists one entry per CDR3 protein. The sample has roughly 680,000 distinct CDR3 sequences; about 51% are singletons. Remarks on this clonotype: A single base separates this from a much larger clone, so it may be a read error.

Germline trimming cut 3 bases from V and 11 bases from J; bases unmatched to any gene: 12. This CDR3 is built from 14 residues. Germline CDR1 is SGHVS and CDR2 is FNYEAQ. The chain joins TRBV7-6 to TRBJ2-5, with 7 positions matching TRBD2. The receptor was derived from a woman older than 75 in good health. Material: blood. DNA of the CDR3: TGTGCCAGCAGCTTTGGACTAGTCTACAATGAGCAGTACTTC. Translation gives CASSFGLVYNEQYF. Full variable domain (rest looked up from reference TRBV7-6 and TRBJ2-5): GAGVSQSPRYKVTKRGQDVALRCDPISGHVSLYWYRQALGQGPEFLTYFNYEAQQDKSGLPNDRFSAERPEGSISTLTIQRTEQRDSAMYRCASSFGLVYNEQYFGPGTRLLVL.